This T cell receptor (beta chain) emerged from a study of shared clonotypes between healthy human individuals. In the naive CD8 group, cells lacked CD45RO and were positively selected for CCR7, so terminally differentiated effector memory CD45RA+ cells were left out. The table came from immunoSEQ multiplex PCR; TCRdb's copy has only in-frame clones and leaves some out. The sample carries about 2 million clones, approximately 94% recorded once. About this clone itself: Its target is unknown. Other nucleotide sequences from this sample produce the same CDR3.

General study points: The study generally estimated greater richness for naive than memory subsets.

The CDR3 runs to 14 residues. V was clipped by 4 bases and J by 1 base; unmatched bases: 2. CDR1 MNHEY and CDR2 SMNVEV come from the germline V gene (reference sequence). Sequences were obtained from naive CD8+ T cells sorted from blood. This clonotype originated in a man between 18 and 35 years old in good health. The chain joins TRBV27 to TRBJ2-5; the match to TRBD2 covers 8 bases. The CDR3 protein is CASSSGLAQETQYF. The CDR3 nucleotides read TGTGCCAGCAGTTCAGGACTAGCCCAAGAGACCCAGTACTTC.